One sample yielded the 10 T cell receptor beta chains listed below, sequenced in a study of cytomegalovirus exposure and HLA in healthy donors. The PCR had 60 Vbeta and 13 Jbeta primers. The table came from immunoSEQ multiplex PCR; TCRdb's copy has only in-frame clones and leaves some out. The profile shows tens of thousands of clones, approximately 79% of them singletons. The sequenced sample was PBMCs. The origin of the receptors is a woman in her 30s in good health and CMV-seropositive.

The chain joins TRBV9 to TRBJ2-1; TRBD2 might be the D (6 bases). CDR3 length: 15 residues. The germline V gene has CDR1 SGDLS and CDR2 YYNGEE. V lost 4 bases, J lost 0 bases, and 11 bases lay in between. The CDR3: CASSSRGSSYNEQFF. Written as DNA, the CDR3 is TGTGCCAGCAGCTCTCGGGGGAGCTCCTACAATGAGCAGTTCTTC.

The rearrangement links TRBV2 to TRBJ2-7, with 7 bases lining up with TRBD1. Germline V gene data show CDR1 as SNHLY and CDR2 as FYNNEI. CDR3 size: 16 residues. The ends lost 6 bases at V and 2 bases at J; junction bases unmatched: 13. The CDR3 coding sequence is TGTGCCAGCAGGGGATTCCACAGGGGTACTCCCTACGAGCAGTACTTC. Its translation is CASRGFHRGTPYEQYF.

V usage is TRBV5-4 and J usage is TRBJ2-5; 7 nucleotides match TRBD2. The CDR3 extends over 15 amino acids. The germline gives CDR1 SGHNT, CDR2 YYREEE (reference sequence). The trim removed 0 bases at V and 2 bases at J, leaving 4 bases unmatched. The chain's CDR3 is CASSLGLAVQETQYF. The CDR3 nucleotides are TGTGCCAGCAGCTTGGGTCTAGCGGTTCAAGAGACCCAGTACTTC.

The chain combines TRBV29-1 with TRBJ2-6, with D maybe TRBD1 (6 bases). V was pared by 7 bases and J by 4 bases, with 11 bases between. The V gene's germline CDR1 is SQVTM and CDR2 ANQGSEA. This CDR3 region has 13 residues. CDR3 DNA sequence: TGCAGCGCCACCGGGACAGGGGCCAACGTCCTGACTTTC. Its translation is CSATGTGANVLTF.

The rearrangement joins TRBV2 to TRBJ2-3, with 7 bases identical to TRBD2. J lost 1 base, V lost 5 bases, and 3 bases had no gene match. This CDR3 is 14 amino acids long. Looked up from germline, CDR1 is SNHLY and CDR2 is FYNNEI. This CDR3 is CASSLTSGTDTQYF. CDR3 DNA sequence: TGTGCCAGCAGTCTAACTAGCGGCACAGATACGCAGTATTTT.

The V call is TRBV29-1, the J call TRBJ2-7; maybe TRBD1 (6 bases). Trimming took off 3 bases at V and 8 bases at J, with 8 bases between the two ends. Germline V CDR1 and CDR2: SQVTM, ANQGSEA. The CDR3 sequence is 10 residues long. CDR3 DNA: TGCAGCGTTGAGGACAGTCAGCAGTACTTC. Translating it yields CSVEDSQQYF.

The J gene is TRBJ1-1, the V gene TRBV6-1; the match to TRBD1 covers 8 bases. Germline CDR1 is MNHNS and CDR2 is SASEGT. The CDR3 contains 15 residues. V trimming: 6 bases; J trimming: 5 bases; junction bases outside the gene matches: 11. Here the CDR3 DNA reads TGTGCCAGCAGGGCGGCGCAGGGGGCTAGGACTGAAGCTTTCTTT. Translated, it gives CASRAAQGARTEAFF.

CDR3 in DNA: TGTGCCACCGAACCGGGACAGGGGGCAACAAATGAGCAGTTCTTC. It encodes CATEPGQGATNEQFF. The V and J genes are TRBV15 and TRBJ2-1; 12 bases fit TRBD1. Germline trimming cut 8 bases from V and 7 bases from J; bases unmatched to any gene: 9. The CDR3 has 15 amino acids. Per germline, CDR1 LNHNV and CDR2 YYDKDF (reference sequence).

This chain connects TRBV27 to TRBJ1-1; the D gene is possibly TRBD1 (6 bases). Germline V gene data show CDR1 as MNHEY and CDR2 as SMNVEV (reference sequence). The CDR3 has 13 residues. Trimming took 6 bases from V and 7 from J, leaving 15 bases between them. DNA for the CDR3: TGTGCCAGCAGGCACAACGGACAGTTTGAAGCTTTCTTT. Its translation: CASRHNGQFEAFF.

The CDR3 region has the DNA TGTGCCAGCAGCCCTCGGGGTCGGGAGACCCAGTACTTC. It codes for CASSPRGRETQYF. This chain joins TRBV9 and TRBJ2-5, with D perhaps TRBD2 (5 bases). Germline-derived CDR1 and CDR2 are SGDLS and YYNGEE. Trimming removed 4 bases from V and 5 bases from J, with 12 bases in between. The length of the CDR3 is 13 residues.